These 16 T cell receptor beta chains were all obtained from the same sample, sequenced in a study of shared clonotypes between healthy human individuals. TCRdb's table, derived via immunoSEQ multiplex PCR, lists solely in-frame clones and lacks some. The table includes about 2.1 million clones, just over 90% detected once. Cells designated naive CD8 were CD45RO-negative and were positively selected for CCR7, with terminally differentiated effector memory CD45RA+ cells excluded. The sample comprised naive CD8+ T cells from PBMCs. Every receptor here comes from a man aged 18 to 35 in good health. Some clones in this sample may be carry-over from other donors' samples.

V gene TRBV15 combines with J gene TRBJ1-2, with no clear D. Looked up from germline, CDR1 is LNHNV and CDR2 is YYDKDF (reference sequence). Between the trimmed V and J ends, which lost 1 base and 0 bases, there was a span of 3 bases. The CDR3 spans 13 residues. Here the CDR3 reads CATSRAANYGYTF. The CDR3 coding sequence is TGTGCCACCAGCAGAGCCGCTAACTATGGCTACACCTTC.

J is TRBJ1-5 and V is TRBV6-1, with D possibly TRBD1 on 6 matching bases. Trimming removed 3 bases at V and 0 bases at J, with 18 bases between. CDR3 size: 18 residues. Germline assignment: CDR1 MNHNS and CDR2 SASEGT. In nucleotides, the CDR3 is TGTGCCAGCAGTGACGATTGGGACACGGACCCTAGCAATCAGCCCCAGCATTTT. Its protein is CASSDDWDTDPSNQPQHF.

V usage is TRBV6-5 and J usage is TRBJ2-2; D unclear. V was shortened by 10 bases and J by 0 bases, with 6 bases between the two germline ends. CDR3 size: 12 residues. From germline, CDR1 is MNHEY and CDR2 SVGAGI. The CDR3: CAILTNTGELFF. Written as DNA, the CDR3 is TGTGCCATATTGACGAACACCGGGGAGCTGTTTTTT.

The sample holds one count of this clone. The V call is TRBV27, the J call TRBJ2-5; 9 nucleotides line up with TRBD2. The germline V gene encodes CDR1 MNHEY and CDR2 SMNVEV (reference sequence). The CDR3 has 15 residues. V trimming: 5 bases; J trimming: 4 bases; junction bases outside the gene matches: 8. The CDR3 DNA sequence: TGTGCCAGCAGTACGCGGGAGGGGGCCGGAGAGACCCAGTACTTC. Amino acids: CASSTREGAGETQYF.

DNA of the CDR3: TGTGCCACCAGCAGAGATCCCATCACAGGACGCTCTGGAAACACCATATATTTT. Translation gives CATSRDPITGRSGNTIYF. V is TRBV15 and J is TRBJ1-3; D possibly corresponds to TRBD1 (5 bases). CDR1 and CDR2 (germline): LNHNV, YYDKDF (reference sequence). The CDR3 loop spans 18 amino acids. V was clipped by 0 bases and J by 0 bases, with 15 bases between them. The variable domain in full, with the rest retrieved from reference TRBV15 and TRBJ1-3, is DAMVIQNPRYQVTQFGKPVTLSCSQTLNHNVMYWYQQKSSQAPKLLFHYYDKDFNNEADTPDNFQSRRPNTSFCFLDIRSPGLGDTAMYLCATSRDPITGRSGNTIYFGEGSWLTVV.

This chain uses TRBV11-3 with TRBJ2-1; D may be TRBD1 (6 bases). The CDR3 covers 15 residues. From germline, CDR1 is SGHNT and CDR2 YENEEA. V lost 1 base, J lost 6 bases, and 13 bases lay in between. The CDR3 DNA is TGTGCCAGCAGCTTAGGAGGGGGAGTAGCCAATGAGCAGTTCTTC. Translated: CASSLGGGVANEQFF.

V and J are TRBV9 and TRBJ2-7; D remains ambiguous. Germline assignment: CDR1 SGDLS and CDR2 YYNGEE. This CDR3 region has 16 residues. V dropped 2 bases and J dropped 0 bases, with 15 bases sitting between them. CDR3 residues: CASSVRLDAASYEQYF. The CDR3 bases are TGTGCCAGCAGCGTCAGATTGGACGCCGCCTCCTACGAGCAGTACTTC.

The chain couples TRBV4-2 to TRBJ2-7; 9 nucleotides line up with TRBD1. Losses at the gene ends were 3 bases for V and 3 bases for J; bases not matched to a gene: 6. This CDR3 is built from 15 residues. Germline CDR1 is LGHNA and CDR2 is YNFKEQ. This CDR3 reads CASSHLTGQGYEQYF. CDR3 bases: TGTGCCAGCAGCCATCTTACGGGACAGGGCTACGAGCAGTACTTC.

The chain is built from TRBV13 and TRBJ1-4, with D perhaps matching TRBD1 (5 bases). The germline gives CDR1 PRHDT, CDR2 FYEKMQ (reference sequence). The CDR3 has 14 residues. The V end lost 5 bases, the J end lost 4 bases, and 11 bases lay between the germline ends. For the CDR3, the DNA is TGTGCCAGCAGCCGTCAGGGAAGTAATGAAAAACTGTTTTTT. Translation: CASSRQGSNEKLFF.

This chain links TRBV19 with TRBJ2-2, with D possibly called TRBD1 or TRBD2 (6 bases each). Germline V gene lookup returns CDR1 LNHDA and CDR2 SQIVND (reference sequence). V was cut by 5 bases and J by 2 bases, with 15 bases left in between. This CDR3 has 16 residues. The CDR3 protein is CASSLSGGGNTGELFF. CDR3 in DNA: TGTGCCAGTAGTCTCTCTGGAGGGGGAAACACCGGGGAGCTGTTTTTT.

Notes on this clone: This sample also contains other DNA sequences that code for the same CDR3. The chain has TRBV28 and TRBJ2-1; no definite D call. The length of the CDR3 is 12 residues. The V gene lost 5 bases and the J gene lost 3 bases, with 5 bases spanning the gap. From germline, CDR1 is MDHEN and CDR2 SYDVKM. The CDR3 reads CASSPNYNEQFF. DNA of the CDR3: TGTGCCAGCAGTCCCAACTACAATGAGCAGTTCTTC.

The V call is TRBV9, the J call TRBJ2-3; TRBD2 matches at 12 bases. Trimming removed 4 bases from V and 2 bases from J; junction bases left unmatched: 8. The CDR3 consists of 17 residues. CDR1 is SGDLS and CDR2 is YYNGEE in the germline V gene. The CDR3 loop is CASSLWGTSGLTDTQYF. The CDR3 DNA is TGTGCCAGCAGCCTTTGGGGGACTAGCGGGCTCACAGATACGCAGTATTTT.

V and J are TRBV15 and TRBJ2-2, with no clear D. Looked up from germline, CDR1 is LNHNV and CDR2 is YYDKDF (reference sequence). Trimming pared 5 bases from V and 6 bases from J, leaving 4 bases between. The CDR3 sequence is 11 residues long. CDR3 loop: CATSGAGELFF. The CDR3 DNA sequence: TGTGCCACCAGCGGTGCCGGGGAGCTGTTTTTT.

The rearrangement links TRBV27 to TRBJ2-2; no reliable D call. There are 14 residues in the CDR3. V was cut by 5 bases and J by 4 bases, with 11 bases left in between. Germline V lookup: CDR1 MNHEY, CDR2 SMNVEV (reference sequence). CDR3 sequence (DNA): TGTGCCAGCAGTGCCTTCTCGGGCACCGGGGAGCTGTTTTTT. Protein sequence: CASSAFSGTGELFF.

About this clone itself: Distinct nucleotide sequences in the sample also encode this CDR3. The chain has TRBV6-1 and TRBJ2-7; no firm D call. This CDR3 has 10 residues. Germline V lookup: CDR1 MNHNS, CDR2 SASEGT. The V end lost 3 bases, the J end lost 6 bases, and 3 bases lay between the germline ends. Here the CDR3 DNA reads TGTGCCAGCAGTGATGGCGAGCAGTACTTC. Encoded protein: CASSDGEQYF.

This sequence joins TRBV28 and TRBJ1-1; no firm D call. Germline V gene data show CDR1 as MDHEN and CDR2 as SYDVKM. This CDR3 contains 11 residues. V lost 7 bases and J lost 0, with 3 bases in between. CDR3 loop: CASMVNTEAFF. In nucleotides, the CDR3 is TGTGCCAGCATGGTGAACACTGAAGCTTTCTTT.